This T cell receptor beta chain was retrieved from a study of T cells in localized non-small cell lung cancer. Overall study results and limits: Sequencing was restricted to one tumor region; therefore, heterogeneity remains possible. Tumor trailed uninvolved adjacent lung in T cell clonality, which peaked there. Of the top 100 tumor clones, median roughly 53 were in adjacent lung, 25 to 35 among its top 100.

Assay: immunoSEQ multiplex PCR; the TCRdb copy retains only in-frame clones and omits some. Of about 20,000 clones in the sample, 85% to 90% were seen once. Trimming cost V 2 bases and J 5 bases; bases outside gene matches: 11. The CDR3 length is 16 residues. CDR1 MGHDK and CDR2 SYGVNS come from the germline V gene. This clone appeared a few times. What it binds is not known. Other DNA sequences in this sample translate to the same CDR3. The specimen comprised PBMCs, sampled before any cancer treatment. The TCR was taken from a man aged 40 to 70 with stage II squamous cell lung carcinoma. The chain has TRBV25-1 and TRBJ2-5, with 7 bases identical to TRBD2. CDR3 protein: CASSEGSAGGGETQYF. CDR3 nucleotides: TGTGCCAGCAGTGAAGGTTCGGCTGGGGGAGGGGAGACCCAGTACTTC.